These T cell receptor beta chains were read from a single sample in a study of Graves' ophthalmopathy and Graves' hyperthyroidism. TCRdb analysed the multiplex PCR reads with MiXCR anew, one entry per CDR3 protein. This repertoire shows around 400,000 distinct CDR3 sequences, under 25% found once; its top ten account for under 3%. The sequenced sample consisted of peripheral blood. These receptors were taken from a woman between 18 and 29 years old with stable Graves' hyperthyroidism. Each CDR3 is given with its conserved first and last residue. Fields, in order: CDR3 DNA, CDR3 protein, V gene, clone size, J gene, D gene. The D gene is left open where the match is weak. Expanded clones get a size class; other rows say once, few or many, or leave the size out.

TGTGCCAGCAGCCGGAAGGCGTCCAATTCACCCCTCCACTTT,CASSRKASNSPLHF,TRBV5-6,many,TRBJ1-6,.
TGTGCCAGCAGCCAATTTCAAAAAGTCACTGAAGCTTTCTTT,CASSQFQKVTEAFF,TRBV3-1,.,TRBJ1-1,.
TGTGCCAGCAGCTTAAAGATGGTAACTGAAGCTTTCTTT,CASSLKMVTEAFF,TRBV7-2,many,TRBJ1-1,.
TGTGCCATCAGTGCGTGGGGGATGGCAGAAAATAATTCACCCCTCCACTTT,CAISAWGMAENNSPLHF,TRBV10-3,many,TRBJ1-6,.
TGTGCCACTAGACTCGACAGGGTTCGGGAGCTGTTTTTT,CATRLDRVRELFF,TRBV28,.,TRBJ2-2,TRBD1
TGCGCCAGCAGCTTGCTCCGACGACCCACCGGGGAGCTGTTTTTT,CASSLLRRPTGELFF,TRBV5-1,many,TRBJ2-2,.
TGCGCCAGCAGCCAGGAGAGCGGGAGGGGTGAGCAGTACTTC,CASSQESGRGEQYF,TRBV4-1,.,TRBJ2-7,TRBD2
TGTGCCAGCAGCTTGGGGGGGGTAGCGGATAGTCCACACGAGCAGTACTTC,CASSLGGVADSPHEQYF,TRBV5-4,many,TRBJ2-7,.
TGTGCCAGCAGTTCAGGGGGAAGCACTGAAGCTTTCTTT,CASSSGGSTEAFF,TRBV12-3/TRBV12-4,.,TRBJ1-1,TRBD1
TGTGCCTGGAGTGTACCCCCCACAGGGTGGGCCACCGGGGAGCTGTTTTTT,CAWSVPPTGWATGELFF,TRBV30,few,TRBJ2-2,.
TGTGCCAGCAGCACCAGGACAGAGCTTCAGCCCCAGCATTTT,CASSTRTELQPQHF,TRBV7-2,many,TRBJ1-5,.
TGTGCCAGCAGGCGGGACACATCGGGAGCTGAAGCTTTCTTT,CASRRDTSGAEAFF,TRBV12-3/TRBV12-4,many,TRBJ1-1,.
TGTGCCACTAGCGGCAGCTCCTACGAGCAGTACTTC,CATSGSSYEQYF,TRBV24-1,.,TRBJ2-7,.